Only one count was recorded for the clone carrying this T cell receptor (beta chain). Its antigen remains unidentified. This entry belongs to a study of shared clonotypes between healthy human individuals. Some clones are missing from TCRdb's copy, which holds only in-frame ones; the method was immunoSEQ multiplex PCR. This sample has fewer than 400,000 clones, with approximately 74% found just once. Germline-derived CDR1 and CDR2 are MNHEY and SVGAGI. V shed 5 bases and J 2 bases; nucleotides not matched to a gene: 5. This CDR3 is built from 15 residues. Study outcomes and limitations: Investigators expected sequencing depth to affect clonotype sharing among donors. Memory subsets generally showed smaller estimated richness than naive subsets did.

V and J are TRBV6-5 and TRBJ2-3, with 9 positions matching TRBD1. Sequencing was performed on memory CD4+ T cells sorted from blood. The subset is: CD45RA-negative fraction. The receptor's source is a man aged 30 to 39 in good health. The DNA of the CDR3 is TGTGCCAGCAGTGGACAGGGGAGAATCACAGATACGCAGTATTTT. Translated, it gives CASSGQGRITDTQYF.